This TCR beta chain was documented in a study of T cell responses to AZD1222 COVID-19 vaccine. Overall study findings and caveats: Close to half of all spike-specific TCRs reportedly target regions of the variants that are unmutated. Donor demographics were predominantly white British with a female majority; clonal diversity may be underestimated. Across spike, vaccine-associated CD4 TCRs were found, dominant at 160-218 and 743-854.

Trimming removed 2 bases at V and 4 bases at J, with 9 bases between. Germline V gene sequence: CDR1 SGHKS, CDR2 YYEKEE (reference sequence). The CDR3 has 13 amino acids. Notes on this clone: Its specificity is unknown.

Sequencing used immunoSEQ multiplex PCR; TCRdb keeps in-frame clones, though not all of them. The sample has 100,000 to 150,000 clones, about 92% seen once. The chain uses TRBV5-5 and TRBJ1-2, with D unclear. The clonotype comes from an adult in good health. The source was peripheral blood, collected on day 0 of MenACWY control vaccination. CDR3 DNA: TGTGCCAGCAGCTTATTCGAGGGCTATGGCTACACCTTC. Its protein product is CASSLFEGYGYTF.